This entry concerns a single T cell receptor (beta chain). Its target is not known. This sample was included in a study of vaccination and CD4 T cells after COVID-19. Study results and limitations: Recorded median SARS-CoV-2-reactive clonotype numbers increased from around 19 to 38 without reaching significance.

CDR3 length: 14 residues. V lost 5 bases and J lost 7; bases outside the gene matches: 7. CDR1 SNHLY and CDR2 FYNNEI come from the germline V gene. With the Oncomine TCR Beta short-read assay, DNA from cultured CD4+ T cells was sequenced. TCRdb re-called the PCR reads through MiXCR, storing one row per CDR3 protein. The sample holds about 14,000 distinct CDR3 sequences, approximately 60% seen once. Treatment given: roughly nine-day PBMC culture with coronavirus spike peptide pools or control peptides (ViraFEST assay). Under the ViraFEST approach, antigen-specific T cells were expanded with peptide pools and TCRs subsequently sequenced. Peptide pools at approximately 10 ug/ml stimulated 2 million or so PBMCs per well with 9 to 10 IU/ml IL-2. Half of the medium was exchanged for fresh IL-2 medium, first on day 3 and then on day 7.

This clonotype originated in a human donor who had recovered from COVID-19. The genes are TRBV2 and TRBJ1-5; the match to TRBD1 covers 8 bases. Sequencing was done on a sample of CD4+ T cells from blood, cultured in vitro. CDR3 DNA sequence: TGTGCCAGCAGTAAGCTGACAGGGGACCAGCCCCAGCATTTT. This sequence encodes CASSKLTGDQPQHF.